This entry lists 30 T cell receptor beta chains sequenced from one sample in a study of beta chain features in type 1 diabetes. General study results and limits: Significant though moderate, a shortening of TCRB CDR3s appeared in all four CD4+ subsets of Type 1 diabetes patients.

No antigen has been identified for these receptors. The study reverse transcribed the entire isolated RNA, so it sequenced expressed TCRB transcripts. Using immunoSEQ multiplex PCR, the repertoire was profiled, and TCRdb retains in-frame clones only, with some absent. The sample has about 650,000 clones, around 11% seen once. The sample was naive CD4+ T cells from blood. These receptors were taken from a man aged 25 to 40 with type 1 diabetes.

This clone has just a few counts. This chain joins TRBV29-1 and TRBJ2-2; D is perhaps TRBD1 (6 bases). CDR3 length: 14 amino acids. Germline V gene lookup returns CDR1 SQVTM and CDR2 ANQGSEA. Trimming stripped 3 bases from V and 0 bases from J, with 8 bases between. The CDR3 DNA reads as TGCAGCGTTGAGCGGACAGCGAACACCGGGGAGCTGTTTTTT. The encoded protein is CSVERTANTGELFF.

This chain uses TRBV4-2 with TRBJ1-2; D may be TRBD1 (5 bases). The CDR3 length is 14 residues. CDR1 is LGHNA and CDR2 is YNFKEQ in the germline V gene. Trimming left V 4 bases short and J 3 bases short, with 12 bases between. CDR3 nucleotides: TGTGCCAGCAGCCTGACGGGGGAGGACTATGGCTACACCTTC. Translation: CASSLTGEDYGYTF.

J is TRBJ2-6 and V is TRBV5-6; TRBD2 might be the D (5 bases). Between the trimmed V and J ends, which lost 0 bases and 4 bases, there was a span of 11 bases. Germline values: CDR1 SGHDT, CDR2 YYEEEE. This CDR3 is 16 amino acids long. The CDR3 DNA reads as TGTGCCAGCAGCTTGGAAGGACCGGGAGGGGCCAACGTCCTGACTTTC. This encodes CASSLEGPGGANVLTF.

This clone was observed a handful of times. The J gene is TRBJ2-7, the V gene TRBV10-3; 7 bases match TRBD2. CDR1 ENHRY and CDR2 SYGVKD come from the germline V gene. The CDR3 runs 13 residues. V shed 11 bases and J 0 bases; nucleotides not matched to a gene: 7. CDR3 sequence reads: CAARDYDSYEQYF. DNA of the CDR3: TGTGCCGCTCGGGACTATGACTCCTACGAGCAGTACTTC.

CDR3 amino acids: CASSPREGTGELFF. CDR3 nucleotides: TGCGCCAGCAGCCCGAGGGAAGGAACCGGGGAGCTGTTTTTT. The V gene is TRBV4-3, the J gene TRBJ2-2, with D perhaps matching TRBD2 (5 bases). CDR1 is LGHNA and CDR2 is YSLEER in the germline V gene. The ends were cut back, 4 bases at V and 5 bases at J, with 11 bases in the middle. CDR3 length equals 14 residues.

This clone was counted between two and nine times. This chain links TRBV28 with TRBJ2-1; 9 nucleotides agree with TRBD1. Losses at the gene ends were 5 bases for V and 7 bases for J; bases not matched to a gene: 3. The CDR3 totals 13 residues. Germline-derived CDR1 and CDR2 are MDHEN and SYDVKM. The CDR3 sequence: CASSAGQGNEQFF. In nucleotides, the CDR3 is TGTGCCAGCAGTGCCGGACAGGGGAATGAGCAGTTCTTC.

CDR3 DNA sequence: TGTGCCAGCTCACCGGGACAGCAAAATGGCTACACCTTC. It is translated as CASSPGQQNGYTF. The chain uses TRBV18 and TRBJ1-2; 7 positions match TRBD1. With 3 bases clipped from V and 6 bases from J, the junction kept 4 bases outside the gene matches. Germline V lookup: CDR1 KGHSH, CDR2 LQKENI. The CDR3 extends over 13 amino acids.

This clone was picked up a small number of times. The rearrangement joins TRBV5-4 to TRBJ1-2; D is uncertain. Trimming left V 5 bases short and J 2 bases short, with 13 bases between. Germline V gene sequence: CDR1 SGHNT, CDR2 YYREEE (reference sequence). This CDR3 contains 14 residues. As DNA, the CDR3 is TGTGCCAGCAGTTCCTCCGTCGGAAACTATGGCTACACCTTC. Translation gives CASSSSVGNYGYTF.

The V gene is TRBV2, the J gene TRBJ1-4; TRBD1 might be the D (5 bases). Deletions cut 1 base from V and 10 bases from J, with 10 bases between. This CDR3 spans 13 amino acids. Germline CDR1 SNHLY, CDR2 FYNNEI. Written as DNA, the CDR3 is TGTGCCAGCAGTGAAGTGCAGGGTGGAAAACTGTTTTTT. It translates to CASSEVQGGKLFF.

This clone has a handful of counts. The chain recombines TRBV23-1 with TRBJ1-4, with D unresolved. TRBV23-1 is sorted into the ORF group, with uncertain function. The V end was cut by 8 bases, the J end by 8 bases, with 9 bases between. The CDR3 has 11 residues. CDR3 residues: CASGSREKLFF. For the CDR3, the DNA is TGCGCCAGCGGATCCAGAGAAAAACTGTTTTTT.

V gene TRBV15 combines with J gene TRBJ1-1; maybe TRBD1 (6 bases). The CDR3 loop spans 14 amino acids. CDR1 is LNHNV and CDR2 is YYDKDF in the germline V gene (reference sequence). The V end was cut by 0 bases, the J end by 7 bases, with 12 bases between. CDR3: CATSRDGGSGEAFF. The CDR3 region has the DNA TGTGCCACCAGCAGAGATGGGGGCTCGGGTGAAGCTTTCTTT.

V gene TRBV9 combines with J gene TRBJ2-1; 7 bases line up with TRBD2. The germline V gene has CDR1 SGDLS and CDR2 YYNGEE. The CDR3 consists of 16 residues. The J segment lost 0 bases and the V segment lost 2 bases, leaving 5 bases of the junction unmatched. CDR3 DNA: TGTGCCAGCAGCGTCTCTAGCGGCAGCTCCTACAATGAGCAGTTCTTC. It yields the protein CASSVSSGSSYNEQFF.

This clone appeared a few times. This same CDR3 is encoded by further DNA sequences in the sample. The genes are TRBV9 and TRBJ2-1, with no clear D. The CDR3 extends over 11 amino acids. CDR1 is SGDLS, CDR2 YYNGEE, per germline. Trimming pared 2 bases from V and 7 bases from J, leaving 4 bases between. CDR3: CASSVENEQFF. The CDR3 DNA is TGTGCCAGCAGCGTTGAGAATGAGCAGTTCTTC.

This clone has just a few counts. This chain links TRBV12-2 with TRBJ2-5; the table's D gene call, TRBD2, was not cross checked with the DNA. TRBV12-2 has pseudogene status. There are 16 residues in the CDR3. The CDR3 nucleotides are TGTGCAAGTCGCTTATCCTACAAGACTAGCGGGGAGACCCAGTACTTC. As protein: CASRLSYKTSGETQYF.

The chain links TRBV6-5 to TRBJ1-5, with D unresolved. CDR1 MNHEY and CDR2 SVGAGI come from the germline V gene. The ends were cut back, 6 bases at V and 1 base at J, with 10 bases in the middle. This CDR3 spans 14 amino acids. Here the CDR3 reads CASSAALSNQPQHF. CDR3 DNA sequence: TGTGCCAGCAGCGCGGCACTGAGCAATCAGCCCCAGCATTTT.

This clone was detected a few times. The chain carries TRBV2 and TRBJ2-1; no reliable D call. The CDR3 has 12 amino acids. V lost 6 bases to trimming and J lost 5 bases, with 8 bases between them. Germline V gene lookup returns CDR1 SNHLY and CDR2 FYNNEI. CDR3 sequence (DNA): TGTGCCAGCAGACAGCTTCACAATGAGCAGTTCTTC. Its protein is CASRQLHNEQFF.

CDR3 DNA sequence: TGTGCCAGCAGCTTAGGACAGGGACTCGACTATGGCTACACCTTC. Translated, it gives CASSLGQGLDYGYTF. This sequence joins TRBV7-2 and TRBJ1-2, with TRBD1 identical over 7 bases. The V gene's germline CDR1 is SGHTA and CDR2 FQGNSA. The CDR3 runs 15 residues. The trim removed 1 base at V and 3 bases at J, leaving 5 bases unmatched. Complete variable domain (other parts from reference TRBV7-2 and TRBJ1-2): GAGVSQSPSNKVTEKGKDVELRCDPISGHTALYWYRQSLGQGLEFLIYFQGNSAPDKSGLPSDRFSAERTGGSVSTLTIQRTQQEDSAVYLCASSLGQGLDYGYTFGSGTRLTVV.

The rearrangement uses TRBV28 and TRBJ2-7, with a weak D call TRBD1 (5 bases). Germline V gives CDR1 MDHEN, CDR2 SYDVKM. The germline V and J ends were trimmed by 5 bases and 2 bases, with 13 bases remaining between them. The CDR3 loop spans 14 amino acids. CDR3 nucleotides: TGTGCCAGCAGTGGGGCAGATCCACCCTACGAGCAGTACTTC. Residues: CASSGADPPYEQYF.

This clone occurred a few times. The chain carries TRBV7-2 and TRBJ1-3; D uncertain. Trimming removed 1 base at V and 9 bases at J, with 7 bases between. Germline lookup yields CDR1 SGHTA and CDR2 FQGNSA. The CDR3 extends over 12 amino acids. CDR3 nucleotides: TGTGCCAGCAGCTTAGTACAATCCACCATATATTTT. Amino acids: CASSLVQSTIYF.

The V gene is TRBV29-1, the J gene TRBJ2-5, with 7 bases identical to TRBD1. The ends lost 4 bases at V and 1 base at J; junction bases unmatched: 9. Germline CDR1 reads SQVTM; CDR2 reads ANQGSEA. This CDR3 is built from 15 residues. This CDR3 is CSVGQGQPLQETQYF. In nucleotides, the CDR3 is TGCAGCGTTGGACAGGGACAGCCCCTCCAAGAGACCCAGTACTTC.

This clone has a handful of counts. The gene calls are TRBV7-2 and TRBJ2-3; D uncertain. With 8 bases removed from V and 0 bases from J, the gap between germline ends came to 6 bases. CDR1 is SGHTA and CDR2 is FQGNSA in the germline V gene. There are 12 residues in the CDR3. The CDR3 loop reads CASGMSTDTQYF. The CDR3 DNA sequence: TGTGCCAGCGGCATGAGCACAGATACGCAGTATTTT.

This chain uses TRBV7-9 with TRBJ2-5, with unresolved D. The length of the CDR3 is 13 residues. Germline values: CDR1 SEHNR, CDR2 FQNEAQ (reference sequence). The V end was cut by 4 bases, the J end by 4 bases, with 10 bases between. The chain's CDR3 is CASSSTRRETQYF. The CDR3 nucleotides read TGTGCCAGCAGCTCCACGCGCCGAGAGACCCAGTACTTC.

The chain couples TRBV9 to TRBJ2-3; unclear D gene. The V end was cut by 4 bases, the J end by 4 bases, with 7 bases between. The germline V gene has CDR1 SGDLS and CDR2 YYNGEE. The CDR3 has 12 residues. CDR3 sequence reads: CASSPVADTQYF. CDR3 nucleotide sequence: TGTGCCAGCAGCCCGGTCGCAGATACGCAGTATTTT. The full variable domain, in which reference TRBV9 and TRBJ2-3 provide the parts outside the CDR3, is DSGVTQTPKHLITATGQRVTLRCSPRSGDLSVYWYQQSLDQGLQFLIQYYNGEERAKGNILERFSAQQFPDLHSELNLSSLELGDSALYFCASSPVADTQYFGPGTRLTVL.

This clone was seen a handful of times. The CDR3 sequence: CASSVLPGEGGYTF. As DNA, the CDR3 is TGTGCCAGCAGCGTACTTCCCGGGGAAGGTGGCTACACCTTC. This sequence joins TRBV9 and TRBJ1-2; D ambiguous. From germline, CDR1 is SGDLS and CDR2 YYNGEE. Between the trimmed V and J ends, which lost 1 base and 7 bases, there was a span of 14 bases. The CDR3 is 14 residues long.

This clone was detected a few times. This sequence joins TRBV6-5 and TRBJ2-3, with 8 bases aligning to TRBD2. Per the germline V gene, CDR1 is MNHEY and CDR2 is SVGAGI. This CDR3 region has 15 residues. V lost 2 bases and J lost 4; bases outside the gene matches: 5. The CDR3 is CASSYGGGNSDTQYF. The CDR3 nucleotides are TGTGCCAGCAGTTACGGCGGGGGGAACTCAGATACGCAGTATTTT.

This clone was seen more than once but under ten times. This chain links TRBV28 with TRBJ1-6, with D possibly TRBD1 on 6 matching bases. The V end was cut by 2 bases, the J end by 9 bases, with 23 bases between. The CDR3 loop spans 18 amino acids. Germline assignment: CDR1 MDHEN and CDR2 SYDVKM. This chain's CDR3 is CASSLKSRGKLVRSPLHF. The CDR3 nucleotides read TGTGCCAGCAGTTTAAAGTCCAGGGGAAAGTTAGTACGTTCACCCCTCCACTTT.

This clone turned up a few times. The rearrangement links TRBV6-6 to TRBJ1-5, with 9 bases identical to TRBD1. Germline V CDR1 and CDR2: MNHNY, SVGAGI (reference sequence). J gave up 5 bases and V 0 bases, and 2 bases lay outside the gene matches. The CDR3 is 15 residues long. This CDR3 is CASSYSRQGDQPQHF. DNA of the CDR3: TGTGCCAGCAGTTACTCGAGACAGGGGGATCAGCCCCAGCATTTT.

The J gene is TRBJ2-7, the V gene TRBV28; the D gene could be TRBD1 or TRBD2 (6 bases each). The CDR3 covers 15 residues. The ends were cut back, 6 bases at V and 5 bases at J, with 20 bases in the middle. Germline V gives CDR1 MDHEN, CDR2 SYDVKM. CDR3 DNA: TGTGCCAGCAGCCCATCGTCGGGGGCGGTTCACGAGCAGTACTTC. Encoded protein: CASSPSSGAVHEQYF.

This clone has just a few counts. The V call is TRBV5-1, the J call TRBJ1-1; 8 bases are shared with TRBD1. Trimming at V came to 4 bases and at J to 6 bases, leaving 5 bases not matched to a gene. In germline, CDR1 is SGHRS, CDR2 YFSETQ. The CDR3 has 13 amino acids. CDR3 loop: CASSGGQDSEAFF. The CDR3 DNA sequence: TGCGCCAGCAGCGGGGGACAGGACTCTGAAGCTTTCTTT.

This chain connects TRBV7-2 to TRBJ2-7; 11 bases are shared with TRBD1. V lost 5 bases to trimming and J lost 4 bases; unmatched junction nucleotides: 10. CDR3 length: 16 amino acids. Looked up from germline, CDR1 is SGHTA and CDR2 is FQGNSA. CDR3 bases: TGTGCCAGCAGCGCAACCGGGACAGGGGGGCAGTACGAGCAGTACTTC. This codes for CASSATGTGGQYEQYF. The full variable domain, in which reference TRBV7-2 and TRBJ2-7 provide the parts outside the CDR3, is GAGVSQSPSNKVTEKGKDVELRCDPISGHTALYWYRQSLGQGLEFLIYFQGNSAPDKSGLPSDRFSAERTGGSVSTLTIQRTQQEDSAVYLCASSATGTGGQYEQYFGPGTRLTVT.